The next 8 T cell receptor beta chains were all read from a single sample in a study of blood T cells in healthy people across ages. For the second PCR, which ran for roughly 6 to 12 cycles, a sample-barcoded 5' primer and a J-beta primer mix were used. In TCRdb, the 5' RACE reads were re-called with MiXCR into one record per CDR3 protein. In the table there are some 700,000 distinct CDR3 sequences, about 24% of which are singletons. The sequenced sample was blood. The receptors were sampled from a man between 70 and 80 years old in good health.

This clonotype has a handful of counts. The junction and the germline gene differ at one end; a read error may be behind it. The chain couples TRBV28 to TRBJ1-2; D call uncertain. Germline CDR1 is MDHEN and CDR2 is SYDVKM. The length of the CDR3 is 13 residues. This CDR3 reads CASSLGSPYGHTF. CDR3 sequence (DNA): TGTGCCAGCAGTTTAGGCAGCCCCTATGGCCACACCTTC.

The table lists this clonotype with a few counts. J is TRBJ1-2 and V is TRBV5-1; TRBD1 is a possible D gene (5 bases). Looked up from germline, CDR1 is SGHRS and CDR2 is YFSETQ. CDR3 length equals 14 residues. Trimming removed 0 bases at V and 8 bases at J, with 14 bases between. CDR3 region: CASSLAGDGGGYTF. For the CDR3, the DNA is TGCGCCAGCAGCTTGGCCGGGGACGGAGGGGGCTACACCTTC.

This clonotype was picked up a small number of times. The chain carries TRBV5-1 and TRBJ1-6, with 10 bases matching TRBD1. This CDR3 has 16 amino acids. Germline loops: CDR1 SGHRS, CDR2 YFSETQ. The V and J ends lost 1 base and 6 bases, in that order; junction bases with no gene match: 4. As DNA, the CDR3 is TGCGCCAGCAGCTTGCGACAGGGGGCTGTTAATTCACCCCTCCACTTT. Translating it yields CASSLRQGAVNSPLHF.

This clonotype has at least ten counts. This sequence joins TRBV6-1 and TRBJ2-1; 7 nucleotides agree with TRBD2. CDR1 is MNHNS, CDR2 SASEGT, per germline. This CDR3 spans 14 amino acids. V lost 6 bases to trimming and J lost 3 bases; unmatched junction nucleotides: 5. The CDR3 loop is CASRLQRDYNEQFF. The CDR3 nucleotides read TGTGCCAGCAGGTTGCAGCGGGACTACAATGAGCAGTTCTTC.

The gene calls are TRBV29-1 and TRBJ1-2; D perhaps matches TRBD1 (5 bases). CDR1 and CDR2 from the germline V gene are SQVTM and ANQGSEA. Trimming took 5 bases from V and 4 from J, leaving 20 bases between them. The CDR3 is 15 residues long. The CDR3 sequence: CSVPLGRTYSYGYTF. In DNA, the CDR3 is TGCAGCGTTCCCCTCGGTAGGACATATAGCTATGGCTACACCTTC.

This chain uses TRBV18 with TRBJ2-5, with 7 bases lining up with TRBD1. With the DNA end fitting TRBJ2-7 better, the J assignment may be wrong. Germline-derived CDR1 and CDR2 are KGHSH and LQKENI. The CDR3 has 15 amino acids. The DNA for the CDR3 is TGTGCCAGCTCACCAAGACAGGGAATCATCTACGAGCAGTACTTC. This encodes CASSPRQGIIYEQYF.

J is TRBJ2-1 and V is TRBV6-1; perhaps TRBD2 as D (5 bases). The CDR3 is 15 amino acids. The V and J ends lost 3 bases and 3 bases respectively, with 12 bases between them. Germline V gene lookup returns CDR1 MNHNS and CDR2 SASEGT. The CDR3 sequence is CASSEKTGIYNEQFF. The CDR3 DNA reads TGTGCCAGCAGTGAGAAGACCGGGATCTACAATGAGCAGTTCTTC.

The rearrangement joins TRBV7-2 to TRBJ2-3, with 9 nucleotides matching TRBD2. V was clipped by 2 bases and J by 6 bases; unmatched bases: 6. Germline lookup yields CDR1 SGHTA and CDR2 FQGNSA. The CDR3 is 15 residues long. This CDR3 is CASSLRAGGPDTQYF. CDR3 bases: TGTGCCAGCAGCTTACGCGCGGGGGGGCCTGATACGCAGTATTTT.